The clone carrying this T cell receptor beta chain was seen repeatedly, ten times or more. This CDR3 region has 12 residues. V shed 5 bases and J shed 7 bases, with 8 bases lying between them. CDR1 is SNHLY and CDR2 is FYNNEI in the germline V gene. Every diagnosis used clinical symptoms, serum thyroxine and TRAb, thyroid ultrasound and orbital computed tomography. There were TCR beta CDR3 regions amplified from RNA transcripts. A set of HTBI primers served as the primers for a first-round RT-PCR of the TCR CDR3. TCRdb redid the calling of the multiplex PCR reads with MiXCR, one entry per CDR3 protein. The repertoire holds about 550,000 distinct CDR3 sequences, less than 25% seen once, with more than 25% in the top ten. The data originate from a study of T cells in Graves' hyperthyroidism and ophthalmopathy.

This sequence originates from a man aged 18 to 35 with Graves' hyperthyroidism. Sequenced input: blood. The chain combines TRBV2 with TRBJ2-2, with D hard to call. The CDR3 DNA is TGTGCCAGCAGTCAGTACATCGGGGAGCTGTTTTTT. This gives the protein CASSQYIGELFF. Supplemented by reference TRBV2 and TRBJ2-2, the full variable domain reads EPEVTQTPSHQVTQMGQEVILRCVPISNHLYFYWYRQILGQKVEFLVSFYNNEISEKSEIFDDQFSVERPDGSNFTLKIRSTKLEDSAMYFCASSQYIGELFFGEGSRLTVL.